The source of this TCR beta chain is a study of T cells in Graves' hyperthyroidism and ophthalmopathy. V gave up 3 bases and J gave up 6 bases, with 14 bases separating them. CDR1 and CDR2 from the germline V gene are LNHDA and SQIVND (reference sequence). The CDR3 has 15 amino acids. Ophthalmopathy patients had Clinical Activity Score at least 3, NOSPECS grade at least 4, duration under 3 months. Cells are PBMCs isolated from over 7.5 ml of fresh blood. Amplification yielded TCR beta CDR3 regions, with RNA transcripts as the source. HTBI primers drove first-round RT-PCR of the TCR CDR3. One entry per CDR3 protein, called by TCRdb with MiXCR from the multiplex PCR reads. Of 490,000 or so distinct CDR3 sequences listed, approximately 23% are singletons.

Sequenced sample: blood. The rearrangement links TRBV19 to TRBJ2-2; a weak D match, TRBD2 (6 bases). This receptor was obtained from an older woman with Graves' ophthalmopathy. CDR3 in DNA: TGTGCCAGTAGTATGGTCCGACTAGTATCCGGGGAGCTGTTTTTT. Amino acids: CASSMVRLVSGELFF.